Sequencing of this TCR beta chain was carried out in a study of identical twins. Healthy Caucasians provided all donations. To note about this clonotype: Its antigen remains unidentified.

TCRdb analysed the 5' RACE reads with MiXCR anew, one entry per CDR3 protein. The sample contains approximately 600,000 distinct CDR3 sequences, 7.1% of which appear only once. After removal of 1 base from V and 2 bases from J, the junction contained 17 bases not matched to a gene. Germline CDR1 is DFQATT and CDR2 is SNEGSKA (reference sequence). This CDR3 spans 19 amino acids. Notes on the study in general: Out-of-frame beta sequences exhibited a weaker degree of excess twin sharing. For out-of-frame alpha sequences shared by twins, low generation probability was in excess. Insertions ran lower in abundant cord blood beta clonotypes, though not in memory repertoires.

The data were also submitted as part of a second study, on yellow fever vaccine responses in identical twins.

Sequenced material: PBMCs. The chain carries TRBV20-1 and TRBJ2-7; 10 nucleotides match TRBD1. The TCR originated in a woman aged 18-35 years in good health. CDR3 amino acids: CSARARQGAKILDAYEQYF. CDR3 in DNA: TGCAGTGCTAGAGCCCGACAGGGGGCGAAAATTTTAGATGCCTACGAGCAGTACTTC.